This TCR beta chain was captured by sequencing in a study of T cell clonality in common variable immunodeficiency. Study findings and constraints: Compared with controls, CVID subjects had fewer shared TCRbeta clones.

TCRdb's copy holds only in-frame clones and misses some; the assay was immunoSEQ multiplex PCR. This repertoire lists tens of thousands of clones without singletons; under 1% sits in the top ten. This clone was recorded at least ten times. Antigen unknown. This clonotype was sampled from a person aged 18 to 75 in good health. The sequenced sample consisted of peripheral blood mononuclear cells.

The CDR3: CASSRTSGYEQYF. CDR3 DNA (partial): TGTGCCAGCAGCCGTACTAGCGGCTACGAG. V gene TRBV6-2 or TRBV6-3 combines with J gene TRBJ2-7; TRBD2 matches 8 bases. The read terminates 3 residues before the CDR3 end, so the remaining end is supplied by the germline J gene. Germline V lookup: CDR1 MNHEY, CDR2 SVGEGT. J was trimmed by 3 bases and V by 6 bases; bases with no gene match: 4. The CDR3 spans 13 residues.